This paragraph covers one T cell receptor beta chain sequence. The CDR3 is 16 residues long. The ends were cut back, 5 bases at V and 2 bases at J, with 13 bases in the middle. Germline CDR1 is LGHDT and CDR2 is YNNKEL (reference sequence). The data stem from a study of T cells in Graves' hyperthyroidism and ophthalmopathy. Amplified TCR beta CDR3 regions came from RNA transcripts. A first-round RT-PCR of the TCR CDR3 used the HTBI primer set. TCRdb re-derived calls from the multiplex PCR reads in MiXCR, one entry per CDR3 protein. The sample contains more than 650,000 distinct CDR3 sequences, approximately 15% of which appear only once.

The receptor was isolated from a woman between 18 and 30 years old with Graves' hyperthyroidism. Sequenced material: blood. The rearrangement uses TRBV3-1 and TRBJ1-6; D not resolved. The CDR3 here is CASSSRSGTYNSPLHF. The CDR3 DNA is TGTGCCAGCAGCTCCCGATCGGGTACCTATAATTCACCCCTCCACTTT.